The 18 T cell receptor beta chains reported below all come from one sample, sequenced in a study of blood T cell repertoires in COVID-19. TCRdb keeps only in-frame clones here, not all; method: immunoSEQ multiplex PCR. The table includes approximately 250,000 clones, more than 75% detected once. Specimen: peripheral blood. The receptors shown here come from a man aged 35-49 years with active or convalescent COVID-19.

The chain links TRBV5-1 to TRBJ2-1, with 9 bases fitting TRBD1. The ends lost 4 bases at V and 10 bases at J; junction bases unmatched: 18. Germline assignment: CDR1 SGHRS and CDR2 YFSETQ. This CDR3 region has 17 residues. The CDR3 loop is CASSQTIPGQGGGEQFF. The CDR3 nucleotides are TGCGCCAGCAGCCAAACAATCCCGGGACAGGGTGGCGGAGAGCAGTTCTTC.

J is TRBJ1-5 and V is TRBV6-1; no clear D gene. CDR1 is MNHNS, CDR2 SASEGT, per germline. Trimming took 3 bases from V and 1 from J, leaving 4 bases between them. The CDR3 extends over 13 amino acids. DNA for the CDR3: TGTGCCAGCAGTGACCAGAGCAATCAGCCCCAGCATTTT. This gives the protein CASSDQSNQPQHF.

The chain recombines TRBV2 with TRBJ2-2; a possible D gene is TRBD1 (6 bases). The germline CDR1 and CDR2 sequences are SNHLY and FYNNEI. Trimming pared 6 bases from V and 7 bases from J, leaving 12 bases between. This CDR3 comprises 13 residues. This CDR3 is CASSSGDSGELFF. The CDR3 DNA reads as TGTGCCAGCAGCTCAGGGGATAGCGGGGAGCTGTTTTTT.

This clone has more than one count but fewer than ten. The chain joins TRBV3-1 (or the pseudogene TRBV3-2) to TRBJ2-1; the match to TRBD2 covers 9 bases. Germline CDR1 and CDR2: LGHDT and YNNKEL (reference sequence). The CDR3 totals 15 residues. The trim removed 1 base at V and 8 bases at J, leaving 6 bases unmatched. The CDR3 is CASSQVAGGPDEQFF. The CDR3 DNA sequence: TGTGCCAGCAGCCAAGTGGCGGGAGGGCCTGATGAGCAGTTCTTC.

In this sample, this clone turned up once. V is TRBV18 and J is TRBJ2-5; D gene uncertain. V shed 0 bases and J shed 5 bases, with 7 bases lying between them. The V gene's germline CDR1 is KGHSH and CDR2 LQKENI. The CDR3 length is 13 residues. CDR3 sequence (DNA): TGTGCCAGCTCACCACCGGCCAAGGAGACCCAGTACTTC. This translates into CASSPPAKETQYF.

The V gene is TRBV3-1 (or the pseudogene TRBV3-2), the J gene TRBJ1-5; D is unclear. This CDR3 region has 16 residues. The V and J ends lost 0 bases and 0 bases respectively, with 9 bases between them. Germline V gene lookup returns CDR1 LGHDT and CDR2 YNNKEL (reference sequence). CDR3 DNA: TGTGCCAGCAGCCAAGAAAGGAGGGATAGCAATCAGCCCCAGCATTTT. Its protein is CASSQERRDSNQPQHF.

The rearrangement joins TRBV5-6 to TRBJ2-3; TRBD2 matches at 10 bases. V was clipped by 2 bases and J by 2 bases; unmatched bases: 5. There are 16 residues in the CDR3. Germline V gene sequence: CDR1 SGHDT, CDR2 YYEEEE. CDR3 DNA sequence: TGTGCCAGCAGCTTTAGAGCGGGAGGGTACACAGATACGCAGTATTTT. Amino acid sequence: CASSFRAGGYTDTQYF.

In this sample, this clone turned up once. This chain links TRBV3-1 (or the pseudogene TRBV3-2) with TRBJ1-1; D remains unclear. Germline V CDR1 and CDR2: LGHDT, YNNKEL (reference sequence). This CDR3 region has 12 residues. Trimming removed 4 bases from V and 7 bases from J, with 10 bases in between. CDR3 sequence: CASSPNSLEAFF. In DNA, the CDR3 is TGTGCCAGCAGCCCGAACAGCCTTGAAGCTTTCTTT.

This rearrangement joins TRBV6-5 to TRBJ1-1, with D perhaps TRBD1 (5 bases). This CDR3 has 14 residues. Trimming removed 2 bases from V and 4 bases from J, with 11 bases in between. Germline CDR1 is MNHEY and CDR2 is SVGAGI. In nucleotides, the CDR3 is TGTGCCAGCAGTTACCTCCAGGGATCCACTGAAGCTTTCTTT. Its protein is CASSYLQGSTEAFF.

The chain is built from TRBV28 and TRBJ1-4, with no clear D. The V gene lost 3 bases and the J gene lost 0 bases, with 5 bases spanning the gap. The length of the CDR3 is 14 residues. From germline, CDR1 is MDHEN and CDR2 SYDVKM. This chain's CDR3 is CASSLGATNEKLFF. DNA for the CDR3: TGTGCCAGCAGTTTGGGCGCAACTAATGAAAAACTGTTTTTT.

The CDR3 here is CASRGQGHSPLHF. For the CDR3, the DNA is TGTGCCAGCAGGGGACAGGGGCATTCACCCCTCCACTTT. J is TRBJ1-6 and V is TRBV2; 10 nucleotides match TRBD1. Per germline, CDR1 SNHLY and CDR2 FYNNEI. This CDR3 has 13 residues. With V trimmed by 6 bases and J by 8 bases, 1 base remained unmatched.

Comment on this clone: This same CDR3 is encoded by further DNA sequences in the sample. The rearrangement uses TRBV3-1 (or the pseudogene TRBV3-2) and TRBJ2-2; the D gene is possibly TRBD1 (5 bases). The CDR3 is 13 amino acids. Germline assignment: CDR1 LGHDT and CDR2 YNNKEL (reference sequence). V dropped 6 bases and J dropped 3 bases, with 8 bases sitting between them. The CDR3 DNA reads TGTGCCAGCAGTCCAGGGTACACCGGGGAGCTGTTTTTT. This encodes CASSPGYTGELFF.

The V and J genes are TRBV6-5 and TRBJ2-7, with D unresolved. CDR1 MNHEY and CDR2 SVGAGI come from the germline V gene. The CDR3 consists of 12 residues. The germline V and J ends were trimmed by 8 bases and 4 bases, with 12 bases remaining between them. In DNA form, the CDR3 reads TGTGCCAGCGCCTCCCGGAGTTACGAGCAGTACTTC. Its protein is CASASRSYEQYF.

The chain joins TRBV5-8 to TRBJ2-3, with D possibly being TRBD1 (5 bases). This CDR3 is built from 14 residues. V shed 9 bases and J shed 0 bases, with 14 bases lying between them. CDR1 is SGHTS and CDR2 is YDEGEE in the germline V gene. CDR3 sequence: CAIPDSSSTDTQYF. The CDR3 DNA reads TGTGCCATCCCCGACAGCTCTAGCACAGATACGCAGTATTTT. Using reference TRBV5-8 and TRBJ2-3 for the parts outside the CDR3, the full variable domain is EAGVTQSPTHLIKTRGQQATLRCSPISGHTSVYWYQQALGLGLQFLLWYDEGEERNRGNFPPRFSGRQFPNYSSELNVNALELEDSALYLCAIPDSSSTDTQYFGPGTRLTVL.

This rearrangement joins TRBV10-3 to TRBJ2-7; TRBD2 matches 7 bases. The junction had 4 bases not matched to a gene; V was cut back by 6 bases and J by 2 bases. Germline-derived CDR1 and CDR2 are ENHRY and SYGVKD. This CDR3 is built from 13 residues. The chain's CDR3 is CAIRDRGAYEQYF. DNA for the CDR3: TGTGCCATCAGGGACCGGGGGGCCTACGAGCAGTACTTC.

This chain links TRBV24-1 with TRBJ2-3; D perhaps matches TRBD2 (7 bases). The CDR3 covers 16 residues. CDR1 is KGHDR, CDR2 SFDVKD, per germline. With 8 bases removed from V and 4 bases from J, the gap between germline ends came to 21 bases. The CDR3 DNA reads as TGTGCCACCATCAACATAGACCCGGGGGGCGCAGATACGCAGTATTTT. Its protein product is CATINIDPGGADTQYF.

The J gene is TRBJ1-1, the V gene TRBV2, with D hard to call. There are 14 residues in the CDR3. Germline V CDR1 and CDR2: SNHLY, FYNNEI. The ends were cut back, 5 bases at V and 1 base at J, with 11 bases in the middle. The CDR3 is CASSINTANTEAFF. CDR3 nucleotide sequence: TGTGCCAGCAGTATTAACACAGCGAACACTGAAGCTTTCTTT.

This sequence joins TRBV27 and TRBJ2-5; 9 bases line up with TRBD2. The V and J ends lost 9 bases and 4 bases, in that order; junction bases with no gene match: 15. Germline values: CDR1 MNHEY, CDR2 SMNVEV (reference sequence). The CDR3 contains 16 residues. For the CDR3, the DNA is TGTGCCAGGCCATTGTCTTGCGGGAGGGCCGTAGAGACCCAGTACTTC. This sequence encodes CARPLSCGRAVETQYF.